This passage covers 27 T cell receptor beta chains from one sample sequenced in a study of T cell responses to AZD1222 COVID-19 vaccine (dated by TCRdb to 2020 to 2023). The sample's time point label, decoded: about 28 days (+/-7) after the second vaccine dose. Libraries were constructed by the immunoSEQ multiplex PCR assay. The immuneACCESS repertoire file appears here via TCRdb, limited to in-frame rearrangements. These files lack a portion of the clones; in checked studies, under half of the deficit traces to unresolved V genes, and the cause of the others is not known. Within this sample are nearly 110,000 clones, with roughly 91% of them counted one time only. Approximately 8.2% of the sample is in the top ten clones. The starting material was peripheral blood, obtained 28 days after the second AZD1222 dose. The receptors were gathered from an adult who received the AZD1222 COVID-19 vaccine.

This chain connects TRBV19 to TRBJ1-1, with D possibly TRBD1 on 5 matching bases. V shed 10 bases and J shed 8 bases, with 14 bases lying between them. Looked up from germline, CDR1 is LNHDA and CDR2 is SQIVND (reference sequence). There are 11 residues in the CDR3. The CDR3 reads CATLGPLEAFF. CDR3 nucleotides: TGTGCCACCCTGGGGCCTCTCGAAGCTTTCTTT. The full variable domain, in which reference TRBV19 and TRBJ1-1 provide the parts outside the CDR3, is DGGITQSPKYLFRKEGQNVTLSCEQNLNHDAMYWYRQDPGQGLRLIYYSQIVNDFQKGDIAEGYSVSREKKESFPLTVTSAQKNPTAFYLCATLGPLEAFFGQGTRLTVV.

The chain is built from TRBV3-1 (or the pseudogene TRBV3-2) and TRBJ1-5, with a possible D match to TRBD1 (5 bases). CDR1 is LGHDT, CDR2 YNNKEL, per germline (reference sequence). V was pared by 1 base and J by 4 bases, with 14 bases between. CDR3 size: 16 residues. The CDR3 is CASSQGNRGSNQPQHF. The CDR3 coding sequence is TGTGCCAGCAGCCAAGGTAACCGGGGGTCTAATCAGCCCCAGCATTTT.

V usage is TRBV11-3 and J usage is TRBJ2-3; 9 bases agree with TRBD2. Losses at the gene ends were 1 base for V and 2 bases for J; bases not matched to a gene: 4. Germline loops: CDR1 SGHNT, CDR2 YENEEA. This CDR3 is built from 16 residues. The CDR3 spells CASSLAGTSPTDTQYF. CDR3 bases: TGTGCCAGCAGCTTAGCAGGGACTAGCCCCACAGATACGCAGTATTTT.

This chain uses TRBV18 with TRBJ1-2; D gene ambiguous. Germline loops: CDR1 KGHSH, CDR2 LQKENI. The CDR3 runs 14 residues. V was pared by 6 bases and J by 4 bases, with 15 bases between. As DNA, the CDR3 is TGTGCCAGCTCCCCGGGGAGGCAGGTCTATGGCTACACCTTC. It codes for CASSPGRQVYGYTF.

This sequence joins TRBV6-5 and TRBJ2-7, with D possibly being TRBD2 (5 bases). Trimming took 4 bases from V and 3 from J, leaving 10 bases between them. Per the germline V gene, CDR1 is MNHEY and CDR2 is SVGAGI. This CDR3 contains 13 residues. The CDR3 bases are TGTGCCAGCAGTTTCGACGGAGGCTACGAGCAGTACTTC. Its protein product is CASSFDGGYEQYF.

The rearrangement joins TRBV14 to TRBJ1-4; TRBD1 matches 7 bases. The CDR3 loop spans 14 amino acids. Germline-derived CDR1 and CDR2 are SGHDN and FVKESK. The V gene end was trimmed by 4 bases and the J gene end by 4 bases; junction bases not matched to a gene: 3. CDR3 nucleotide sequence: TGTGCCAGCAGCCCCAGGGGGGTTAATGAAAAACTGTTTTTT. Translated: CASSPRGVNEKLFF.

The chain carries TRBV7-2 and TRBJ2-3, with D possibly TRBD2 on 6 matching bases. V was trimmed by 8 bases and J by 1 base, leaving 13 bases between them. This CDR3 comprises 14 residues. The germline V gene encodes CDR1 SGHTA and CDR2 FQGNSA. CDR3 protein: CASLIERGTDTQYF. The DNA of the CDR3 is TGTGCCAGCCTGATTGAGCGGGGCACAGATACGCAGTATTTT.

The chain's CDR3 is CASSMVFLLRGSNYGYTF. For the CDR3, the DNA is TGTGCCAGTAGTATGGTGTTTCTCCTCAGGGGTAGCAACTATGGCTACACCTTC. The chain carries TRBV19 and TRBJ1-2; possible D gene TRBD1, 6 bases. The germline V and J ends were trimmed by 3 bases and 2 bases, with 22 bases remaining between them. Germline loops: CDR1 LNHDA, CDR2 SQIVND (reference sequence). The CDR3 consists of 18 residues.

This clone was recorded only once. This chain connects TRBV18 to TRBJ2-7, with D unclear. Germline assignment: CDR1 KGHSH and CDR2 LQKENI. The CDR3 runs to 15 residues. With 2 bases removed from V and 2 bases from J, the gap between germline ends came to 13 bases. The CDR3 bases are TGTGCCAGCTCACCAGTGGCCAGCAACGCCTACGAGCAGTACTTC. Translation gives CASSPVASNAYEQYF.

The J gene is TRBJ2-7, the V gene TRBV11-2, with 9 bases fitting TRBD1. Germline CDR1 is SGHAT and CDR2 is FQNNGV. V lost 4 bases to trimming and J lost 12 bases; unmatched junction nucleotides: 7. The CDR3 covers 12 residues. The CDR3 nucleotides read TGTGCCAGCAGCTCACAGGGGGCGGATCGGTACTTC. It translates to CASSSQGADRYF.

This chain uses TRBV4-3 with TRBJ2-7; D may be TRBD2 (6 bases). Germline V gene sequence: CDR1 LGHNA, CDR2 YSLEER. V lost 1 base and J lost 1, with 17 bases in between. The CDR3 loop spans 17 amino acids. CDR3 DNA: TGCGCCAGCAGCCAAGTAGGAAAGGCGGGGAGATCCTACGAGCAGTACTTC. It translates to CASSQVGKAGRSYEQYF.

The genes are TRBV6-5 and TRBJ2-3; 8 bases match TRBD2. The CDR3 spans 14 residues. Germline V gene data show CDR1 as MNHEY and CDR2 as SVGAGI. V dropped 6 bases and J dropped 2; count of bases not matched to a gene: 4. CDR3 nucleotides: TGTGCCAGCAGAAAGCGGGGGACCACAGATACGCAGTATTTT. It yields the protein CASRKRGTTDTQYF.

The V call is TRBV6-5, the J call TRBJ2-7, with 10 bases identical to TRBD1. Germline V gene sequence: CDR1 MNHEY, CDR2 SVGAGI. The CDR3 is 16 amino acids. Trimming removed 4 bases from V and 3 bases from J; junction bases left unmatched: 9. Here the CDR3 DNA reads TGTGCCAGCAGTTCAATGACAGGGGGCCCTTACTACGAGCAGTACTTC. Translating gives CASSSMTGGPYYEQYF.

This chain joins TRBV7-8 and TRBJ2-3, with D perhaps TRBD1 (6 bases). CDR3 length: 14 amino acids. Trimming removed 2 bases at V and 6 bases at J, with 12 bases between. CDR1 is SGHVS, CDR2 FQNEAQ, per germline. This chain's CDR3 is CASSLHWGHDTQYF. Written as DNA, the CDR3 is TGTGCCAGCAGCTTACACTGGGGGCACGATACGCAGTATTTT.

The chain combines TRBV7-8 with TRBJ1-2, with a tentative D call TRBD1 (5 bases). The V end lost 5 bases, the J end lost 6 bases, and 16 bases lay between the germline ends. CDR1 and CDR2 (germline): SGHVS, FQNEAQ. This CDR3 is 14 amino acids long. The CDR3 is CASSPGSVRNGYTF. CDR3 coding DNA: TGTGCCAGCAGCCCAGGGTCCGTGAGGAATGGCTACACCTTC.

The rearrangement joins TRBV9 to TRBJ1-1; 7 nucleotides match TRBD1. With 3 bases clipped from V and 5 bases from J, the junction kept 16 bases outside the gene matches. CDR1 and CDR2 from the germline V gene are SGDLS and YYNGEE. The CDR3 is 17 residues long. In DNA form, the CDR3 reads TGTGCCAGCAGCGCTGTAGGTTACCAGACAGGGAGGACTGAAGCTTTCTTT. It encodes CASSAVGYQTGRTEAFF.

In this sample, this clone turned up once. In DNA, the CDR3 is TGCGCCAGCAGCCAATACAGGGAGGGCACTGAAGCTTTCTTT. Amino acids: CASSQYREGTEAFF. The chain is built from TRBV4-1 and TRBJ1-1; tentatively, D is TRBD1 (6 bases). Trimming shortened V by 2 bases and J by 4 bases, and 11 bases separated the two germline ends. Germline loops: CDR1 MGHRA, CDR2 YSYEKL. The CDR3 has 14 residues.

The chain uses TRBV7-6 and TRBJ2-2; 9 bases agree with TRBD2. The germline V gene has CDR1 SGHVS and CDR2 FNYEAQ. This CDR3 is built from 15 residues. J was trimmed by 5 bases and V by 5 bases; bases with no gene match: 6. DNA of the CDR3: TGTGCCAGCAGCCCCTTTGCGGGGGGGACCGGGGAGCTGTTTTTT. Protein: CASSPFAGGTGELFF. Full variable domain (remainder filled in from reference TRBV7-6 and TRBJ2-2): GAGVSQSPRYKVTKRGQDVALRCDPISGHVSLYWYRQALGQGPEFLTYFNYEAQQDKSGLPNDRFSAERPEGSISTLTIQRTEQRDSAMYRCASSPFAGGTGELFFGEGSRLTVL.

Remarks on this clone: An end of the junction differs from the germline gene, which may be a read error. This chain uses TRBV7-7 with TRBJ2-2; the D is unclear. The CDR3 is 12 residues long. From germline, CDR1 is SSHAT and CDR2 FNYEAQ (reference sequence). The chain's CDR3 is CASSAATGELFF. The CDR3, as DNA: TGTGCTAGCAGCGCCGCGACCGGGGAGCTGTTTTTT.

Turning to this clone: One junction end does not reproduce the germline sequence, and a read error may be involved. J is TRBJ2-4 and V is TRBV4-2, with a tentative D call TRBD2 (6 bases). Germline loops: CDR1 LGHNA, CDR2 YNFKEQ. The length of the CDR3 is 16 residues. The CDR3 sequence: CAGSQTGDLAKNIQYF. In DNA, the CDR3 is TGTGCCGGCAGCCAAACGGGAGACCTAGCCAAAAACATTCAGTACTTC.

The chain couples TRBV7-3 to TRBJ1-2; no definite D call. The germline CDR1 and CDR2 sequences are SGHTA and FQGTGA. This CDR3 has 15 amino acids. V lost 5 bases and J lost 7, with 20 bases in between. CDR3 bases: TGTGCCAGCAGCCCAGAATATATAATGAGGAGTGGCTACACCTTC. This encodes CASSPEYIMRSGYTF.

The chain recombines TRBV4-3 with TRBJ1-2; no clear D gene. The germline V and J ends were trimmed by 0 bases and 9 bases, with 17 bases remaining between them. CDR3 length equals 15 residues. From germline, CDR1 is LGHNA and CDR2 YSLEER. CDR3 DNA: TGCGCCAGCAGCCAAGAAGGCGCCAGTCGTGGCCGCTACACCTTC. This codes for CASSQEGASRGRYTF.

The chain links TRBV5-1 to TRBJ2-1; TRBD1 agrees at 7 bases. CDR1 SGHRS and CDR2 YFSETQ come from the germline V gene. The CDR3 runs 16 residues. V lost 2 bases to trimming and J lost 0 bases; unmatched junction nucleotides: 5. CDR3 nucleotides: TGCGCCAGCAGCTTTGGGGGACAGAACTCCTACAATGAGCAGTTCTTC. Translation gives CASSFGGQNSYNEQFF.

CDR3 DNA: TGTGCCAGAAGCTTGGATGTCAGACACTCTGGAAACACCATATATTTT. Protein sequence: CARSLDVRHSGNTIYF. The rearrangement joins TRBV5-3 to TRBJ1-3, with D unclear. TRBV5-3 is an ORF; its function is uncertain. There are 16 residues in the CDR3. The V end was cut by 0 bases, the J end by 0 bases, with 10 bases between.

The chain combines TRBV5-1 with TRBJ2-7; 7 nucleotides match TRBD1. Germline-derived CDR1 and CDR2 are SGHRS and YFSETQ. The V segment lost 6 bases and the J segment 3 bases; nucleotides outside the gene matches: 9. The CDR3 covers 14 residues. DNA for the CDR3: TGCGCCAGCAACCCGACAGGGCAAGGCTACGAGCAGTACTTC. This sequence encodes CASNPTGQGYEQYF.

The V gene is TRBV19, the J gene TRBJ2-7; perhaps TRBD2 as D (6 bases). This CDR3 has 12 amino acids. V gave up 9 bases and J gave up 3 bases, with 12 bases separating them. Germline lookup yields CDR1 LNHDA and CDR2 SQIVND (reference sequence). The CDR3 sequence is CASGGINYEQYF. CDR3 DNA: TGTGCCAGCGGAGGGATAAACTACGAGCAGTACTTC.

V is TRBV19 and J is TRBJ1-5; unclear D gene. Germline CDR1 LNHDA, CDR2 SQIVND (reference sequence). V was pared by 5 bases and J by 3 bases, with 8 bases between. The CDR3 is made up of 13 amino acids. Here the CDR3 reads CASSPKTNQPQHF. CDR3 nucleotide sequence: TGTGCCAGTAGTCCTAAGACCAATCAGCCCCAGCATTTT.